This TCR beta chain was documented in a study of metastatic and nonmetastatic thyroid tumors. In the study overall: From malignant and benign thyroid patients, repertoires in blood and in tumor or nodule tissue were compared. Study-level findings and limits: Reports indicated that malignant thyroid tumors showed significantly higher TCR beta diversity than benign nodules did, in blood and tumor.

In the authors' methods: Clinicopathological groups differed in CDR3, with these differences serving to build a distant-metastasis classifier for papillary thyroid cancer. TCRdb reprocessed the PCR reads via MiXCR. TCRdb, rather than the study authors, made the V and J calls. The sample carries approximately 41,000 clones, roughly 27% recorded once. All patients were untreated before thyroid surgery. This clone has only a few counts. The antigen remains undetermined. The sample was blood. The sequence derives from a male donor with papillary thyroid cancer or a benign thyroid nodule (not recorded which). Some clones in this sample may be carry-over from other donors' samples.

The CDR3 is CASSYSQGMNTEAFF. In DNA, the CDR3 is TGTGCCAGCAGCTATTCACAGGGAATGAACACTGAAGCTTTCTTT. The genes are TRBV5-4 and TRBJ1-1; weak D call: TRBD1 (6 bases). V was pared by 3 bases and J by 0 bases, with 12 bases between. The germline V gene encodes CDR1 SGHNT and CDR2 YYREEE (reference sequence). CDR3 size: 15 residues.